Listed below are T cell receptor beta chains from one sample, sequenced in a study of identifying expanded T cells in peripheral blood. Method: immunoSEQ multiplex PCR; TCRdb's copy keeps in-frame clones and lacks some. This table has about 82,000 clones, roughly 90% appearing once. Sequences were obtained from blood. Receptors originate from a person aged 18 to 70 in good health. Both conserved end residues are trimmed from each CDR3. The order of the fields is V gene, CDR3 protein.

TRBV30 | AWSVGTNYGYT
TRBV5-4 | ASSLVAGAIDTQY
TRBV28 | ASNEPAAGNQPQH
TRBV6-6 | ASSYSGTATYGYT
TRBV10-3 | AISDSPLNTEAF
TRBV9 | ASSVDRVNTIY
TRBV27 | ASASYGQGRIHYGYT
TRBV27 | ASRLDGATDTQY
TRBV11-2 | ASSLGVGFGSPLH
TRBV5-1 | ASSFVAALGGYEQY
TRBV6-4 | ASSESPGGFYGYT
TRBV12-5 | ASGLGYGYT
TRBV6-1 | ASTSLIHNQPQH
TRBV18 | ASSPLGQGGEQY
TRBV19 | ASTPYSFGANVLT
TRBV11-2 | ASRLDGGVETQY
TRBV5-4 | ASSLGLAFQETQY
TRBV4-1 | ASSQDSGQLLLNQPQH
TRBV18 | ASSPDRVGVGSYEQY
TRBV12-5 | ASGFADSYTEAF
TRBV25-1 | ASSFDAGNTIY
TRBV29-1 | SVEDRERTSTDTQY
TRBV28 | ASRRQGAPNGYT
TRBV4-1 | ASSQDMGYGYT
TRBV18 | ASSPRAGVPYNEQF